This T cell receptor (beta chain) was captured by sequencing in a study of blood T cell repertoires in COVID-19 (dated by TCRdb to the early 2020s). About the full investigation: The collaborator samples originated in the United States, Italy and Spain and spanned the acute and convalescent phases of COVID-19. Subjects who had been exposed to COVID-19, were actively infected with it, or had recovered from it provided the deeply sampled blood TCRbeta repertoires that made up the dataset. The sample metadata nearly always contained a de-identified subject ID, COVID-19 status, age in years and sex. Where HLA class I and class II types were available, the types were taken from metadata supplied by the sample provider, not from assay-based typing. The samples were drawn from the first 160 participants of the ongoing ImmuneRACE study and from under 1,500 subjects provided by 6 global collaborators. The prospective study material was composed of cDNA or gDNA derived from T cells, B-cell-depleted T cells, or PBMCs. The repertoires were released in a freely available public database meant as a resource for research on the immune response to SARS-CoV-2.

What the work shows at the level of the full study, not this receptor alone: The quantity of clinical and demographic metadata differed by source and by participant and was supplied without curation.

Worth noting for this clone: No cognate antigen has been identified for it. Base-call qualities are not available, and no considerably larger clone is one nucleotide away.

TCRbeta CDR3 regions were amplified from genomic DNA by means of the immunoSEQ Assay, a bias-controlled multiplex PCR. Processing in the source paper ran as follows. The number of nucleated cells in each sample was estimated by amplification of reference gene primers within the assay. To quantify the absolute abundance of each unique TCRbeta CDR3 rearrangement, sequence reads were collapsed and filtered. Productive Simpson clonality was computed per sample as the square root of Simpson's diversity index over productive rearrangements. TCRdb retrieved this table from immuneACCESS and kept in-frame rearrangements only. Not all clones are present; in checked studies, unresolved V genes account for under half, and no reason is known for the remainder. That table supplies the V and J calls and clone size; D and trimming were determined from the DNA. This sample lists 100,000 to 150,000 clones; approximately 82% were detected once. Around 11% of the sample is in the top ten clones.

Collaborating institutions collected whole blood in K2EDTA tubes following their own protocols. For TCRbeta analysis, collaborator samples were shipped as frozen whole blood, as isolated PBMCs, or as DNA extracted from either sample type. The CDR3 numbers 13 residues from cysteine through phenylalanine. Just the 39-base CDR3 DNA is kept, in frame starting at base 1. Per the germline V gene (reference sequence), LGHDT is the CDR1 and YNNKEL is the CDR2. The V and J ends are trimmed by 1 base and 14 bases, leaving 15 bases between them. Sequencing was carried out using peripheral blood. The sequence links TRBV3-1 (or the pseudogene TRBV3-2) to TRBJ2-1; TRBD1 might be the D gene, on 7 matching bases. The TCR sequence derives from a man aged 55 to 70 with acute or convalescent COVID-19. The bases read TGTGCCAGCAGCCAAGTGGACTCAGGGGGGAAGTTCTTC. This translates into CASSQVDSGGKFF.